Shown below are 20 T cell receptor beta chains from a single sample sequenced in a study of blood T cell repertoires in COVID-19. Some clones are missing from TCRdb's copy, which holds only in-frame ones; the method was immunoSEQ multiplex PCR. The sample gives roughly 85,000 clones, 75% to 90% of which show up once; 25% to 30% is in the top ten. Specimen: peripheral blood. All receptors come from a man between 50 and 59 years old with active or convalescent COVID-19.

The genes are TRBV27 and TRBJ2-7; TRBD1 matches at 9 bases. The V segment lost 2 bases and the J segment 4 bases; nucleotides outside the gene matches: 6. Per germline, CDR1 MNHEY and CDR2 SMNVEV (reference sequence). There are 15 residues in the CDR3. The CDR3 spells CASSLDGTGRYEQYF. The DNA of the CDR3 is TGTGCCAGCAGTTTAGATGGGACAGGGCGATACGAGCAGTACTTC.

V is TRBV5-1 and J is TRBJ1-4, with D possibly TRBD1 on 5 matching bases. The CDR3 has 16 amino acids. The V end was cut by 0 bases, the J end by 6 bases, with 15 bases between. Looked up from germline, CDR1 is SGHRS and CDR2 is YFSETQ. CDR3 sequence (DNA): TGCGCCAGCAGCTTGGTGATCGGGGGAAGGGATGAAAAACTGTTTTTT. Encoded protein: CASSLVIGGRDEKLFF.

In DNA, the CDR3 is TGTGCTAGTGGAAGGAAAACAGGGTGGACTGAAGCTTTCTTT. This sequence encodes CASGRKTGWTEAFF. This rearrangement joins TRBV12-5 to TRBJ1-1; D perhaps matches TRBD1 (6 bases). CDR1 is LGHNT, CDR2 FRNRAP, per germline. The CDR3 is 14 residues long. V lost 6 bases and J 5 bases, leaving 16 bases between the germline ends.

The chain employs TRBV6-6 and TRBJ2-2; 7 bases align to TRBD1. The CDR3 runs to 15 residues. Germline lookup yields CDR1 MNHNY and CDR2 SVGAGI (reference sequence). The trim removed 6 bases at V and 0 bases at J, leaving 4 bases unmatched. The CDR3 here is CASRSGTANTGELFF. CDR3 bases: TGTGCCAGCAGATCCGGGACAGCGAACACCGGGGAGCTGTTTTTT.

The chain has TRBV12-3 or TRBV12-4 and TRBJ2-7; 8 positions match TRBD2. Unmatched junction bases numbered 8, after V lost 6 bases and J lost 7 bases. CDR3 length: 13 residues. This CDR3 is CASSPPGGMEQYF. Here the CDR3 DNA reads TGTGCCAGCAGCCCCCCGGGAGGGATGGAGCAGTACTTC.

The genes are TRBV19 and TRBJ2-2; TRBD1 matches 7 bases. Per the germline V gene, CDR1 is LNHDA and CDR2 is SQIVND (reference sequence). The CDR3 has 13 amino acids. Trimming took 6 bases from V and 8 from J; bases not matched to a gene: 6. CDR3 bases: TGTGCCAGTAGACGCACAGGGGTGGGGGAGCTGTTTTTT. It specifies CASRRTGVGELFF.

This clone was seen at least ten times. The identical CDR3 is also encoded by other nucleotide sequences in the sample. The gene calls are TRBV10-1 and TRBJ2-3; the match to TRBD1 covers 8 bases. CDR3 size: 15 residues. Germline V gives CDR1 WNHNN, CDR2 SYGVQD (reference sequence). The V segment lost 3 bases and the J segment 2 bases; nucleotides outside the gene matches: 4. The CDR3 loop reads CASSDGQGITDTQYF. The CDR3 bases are TGCGCCAGCAGTGACGGACAGGGAATCACAGATACGCAGTATTTT.

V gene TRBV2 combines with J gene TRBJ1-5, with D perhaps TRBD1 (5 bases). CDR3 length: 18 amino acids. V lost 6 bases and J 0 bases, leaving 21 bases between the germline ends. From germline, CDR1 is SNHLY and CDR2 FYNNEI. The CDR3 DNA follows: TGTGCCAGCAGCCTTTATACGACAGATCTTTATAGCAATCAGCCCCAGCATTTT. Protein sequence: CASSLYTTDLYSNQPQHF.

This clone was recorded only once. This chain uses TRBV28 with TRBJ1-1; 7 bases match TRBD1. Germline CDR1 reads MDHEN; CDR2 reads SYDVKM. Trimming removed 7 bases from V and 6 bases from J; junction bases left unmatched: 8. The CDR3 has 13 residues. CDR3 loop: CASKIQGFSEAFF. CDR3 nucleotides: TGTGCCAGCAAGATACAGGGGTTCTCTGAAGCTTTCTTT.

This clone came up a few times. The CDR3 nucleotides read TGTGCCAGCAGACACCAGGGTGGGGAATACTACGAGCAGTACTTC. Translating gives CASRHQGGEYYEQYF. The chain carries TRBV6-6 and TRBJ2-7, with D possibly being TRBD1 (5 bases). The length of the CDR3 is 15 residues. Trimming cost V 6 bases and J 3 bases, with 18 bases left between them. In germline, CDR1 is MNHNY, CDR2 SVGAGI (reference sequence).

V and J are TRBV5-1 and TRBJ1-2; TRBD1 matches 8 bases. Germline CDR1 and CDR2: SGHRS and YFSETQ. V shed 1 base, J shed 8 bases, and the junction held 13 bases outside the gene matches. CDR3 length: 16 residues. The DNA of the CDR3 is TGCGCCAGCAGCTTGTATTACACCGGGACAGGTCAAGGCTACACCTTC. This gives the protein CASSLYYTGTGQGYTF.

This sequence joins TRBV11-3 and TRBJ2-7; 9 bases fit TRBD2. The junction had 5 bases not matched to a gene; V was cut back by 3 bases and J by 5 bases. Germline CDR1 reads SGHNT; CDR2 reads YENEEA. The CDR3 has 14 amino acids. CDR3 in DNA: TGTGCCAGCAGCTTCGGCGGGGGGGCGGACGAGCAGTACTTC. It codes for CASSFGGGADEQYF.

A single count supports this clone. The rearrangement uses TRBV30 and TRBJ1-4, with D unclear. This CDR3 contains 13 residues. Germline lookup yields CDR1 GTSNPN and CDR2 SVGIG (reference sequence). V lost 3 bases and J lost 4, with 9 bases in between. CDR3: CAWSPGLNEKLFF. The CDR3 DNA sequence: TGTGCCTGGAGCCCCGGTCTTAATGAAAAACTGTTTTTT.

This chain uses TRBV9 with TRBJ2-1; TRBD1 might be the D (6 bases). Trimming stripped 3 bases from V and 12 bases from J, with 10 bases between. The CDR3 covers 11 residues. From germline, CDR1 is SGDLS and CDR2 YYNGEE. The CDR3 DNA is TGTGCCAGCAGCGACAGGGTGGGGCAGTTCTTC. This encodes CASSDRVGQFF.

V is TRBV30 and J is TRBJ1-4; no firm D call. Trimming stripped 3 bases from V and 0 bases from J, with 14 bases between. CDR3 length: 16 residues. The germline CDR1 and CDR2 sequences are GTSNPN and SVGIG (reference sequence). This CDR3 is CAWSRGKFATNEKLFF. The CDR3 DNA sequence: TGTGCCTGGAGCCGAGGGAAGTTTGCAACTAATGAAAAACTGTTTTTT.

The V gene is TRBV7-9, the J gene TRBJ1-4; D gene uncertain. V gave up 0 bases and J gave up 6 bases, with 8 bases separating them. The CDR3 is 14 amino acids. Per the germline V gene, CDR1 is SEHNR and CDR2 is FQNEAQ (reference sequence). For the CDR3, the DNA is TGTGCCAGCAGCTTAGCGGTCGGGGATGAAAAACTGTTTTTT. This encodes CASSLAVGDEKLFF.

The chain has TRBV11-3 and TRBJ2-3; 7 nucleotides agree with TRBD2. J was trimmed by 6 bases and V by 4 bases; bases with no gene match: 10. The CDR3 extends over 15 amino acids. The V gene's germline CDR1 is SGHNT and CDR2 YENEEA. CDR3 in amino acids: CASSSGLSDGDTQYF. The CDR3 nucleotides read TGTGCCAGCAGCTCGGGACTATCTGATGGGGATACGCAGTATTTT.

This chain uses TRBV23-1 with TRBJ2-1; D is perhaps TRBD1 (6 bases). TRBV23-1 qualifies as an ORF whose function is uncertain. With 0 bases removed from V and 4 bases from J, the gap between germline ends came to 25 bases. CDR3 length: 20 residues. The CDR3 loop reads CASSQSSYHRAAISYNEQFF. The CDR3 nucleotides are TGCGCCAGCAGTCAATCTTCCTACCACAGGGCGGCCATATCATACAATGAGCAGTTCTTC.

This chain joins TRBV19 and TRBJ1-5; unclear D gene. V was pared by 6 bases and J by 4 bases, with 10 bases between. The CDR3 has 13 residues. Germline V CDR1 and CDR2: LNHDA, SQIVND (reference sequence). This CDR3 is CASSEVRNQPQHF. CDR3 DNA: TGTGCCAGTAGCGAGGTGCGAAATCAGCCCCAGCATTTT.

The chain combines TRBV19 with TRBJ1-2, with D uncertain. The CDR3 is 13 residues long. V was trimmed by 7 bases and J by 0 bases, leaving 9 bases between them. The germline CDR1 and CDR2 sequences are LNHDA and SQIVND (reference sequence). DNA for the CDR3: TGTGCCAGTACCGACACCTCTAACTATGGCTACACCTTC. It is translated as CASTDTSNYGYTF. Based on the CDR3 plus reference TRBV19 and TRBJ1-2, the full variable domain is DGGITQSPKYLFRKEGQNVTLSCEQNLNHDAMYWYRQDPGQGLRLIYYSQIVNDFQKGDIAEGYSVSREKKESFPLTVTSAQKNPTAFYLCASTDTSNYGYTFGSGTRLTVV.